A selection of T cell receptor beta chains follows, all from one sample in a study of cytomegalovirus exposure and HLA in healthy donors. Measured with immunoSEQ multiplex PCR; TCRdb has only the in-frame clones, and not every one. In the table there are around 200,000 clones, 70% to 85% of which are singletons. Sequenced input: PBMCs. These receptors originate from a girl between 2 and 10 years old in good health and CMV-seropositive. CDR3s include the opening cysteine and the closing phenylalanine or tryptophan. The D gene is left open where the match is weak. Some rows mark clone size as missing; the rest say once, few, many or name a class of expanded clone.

TGTGCCAGCGTAACTCCCTCCTATGGCTACACCTTC CASVTPSYGYTF - TRBJ1-2 TRBV21-1 -
TGTGCTAGTGGTTTGAAACAGGGCCGGGGAGCTTTCTTT CASGLKQGRGAFF - TRBJ1-1 TRBV12-5 -
TGCGCCAGCAGCTTGACCTACCATCGACAGGAAAAATCCTACGAGCAGTACTTC CASSLTYHRQEKSYEQYF medium-sized TRBJ2-7 TRBV5-1 -
TGTGCCAGCAGGGAGGAGGGCTACGAGCAGTACTTC CASREEGYEQYF - TRBJ2-7 TRBV2 -
TGTGCCAGCAGCTTAGTTGCGGGGGGGCTGTACGAGCAGTACTTC CASSLVAGGLYEQYF - TRBJ2-7 TRBV7-2 TRBD2
TGTGCCACCATGGGACAGGGAACTAACACTGAAGCTTTCTTT CATMGQGTNTEAFF once TRBJ1-1 TRBV2 TRBD1
TGTGCCACCAGTGGGCCGGAGTTATACGAGCAGTACTTC CATSGPELYEQYF - TRBJ2-7 TRBV10-3 -
TGTGCCAGCAGCAGATGGACAGGGGAAATCACAGATACGCAGTATTTT CASSRWTGEITDTQYF - TRBJ2-3 TRBV5-4 TRBD1
TGTGCCAGCAGTGCCGGGACAGACTCTGGGGCCAACGTCCTGACTTTC CASSAGTDSGANVLTF once TRBJ2-6 TRBV25-1 TRBD1
TGTGCCAGCAGCGTCGGCAGGGGGCAAGAGACCCAGTACTTC CASSVGRGQETQYF - TRBJ2-5 TRBV9 TRBD1
TGTGCCAGTAGTGTCTCCCGACAGGGCCGGCGTTCTCATAACGAGCAGTACTTC CASSVSRQGRRSHNEQYF - TRBJ2-7 TRBV19 TRBD1
TGTGCCAGCAGCAACCGGGACTACCTGTACAATGAGCAGTTCTTC CASSNRDYLYNEQFF - TRBJ2-1 TRBV5-6 TRBD2
TGTGCCAGCAGCGCCGGACAGTCCATCGGTACGCAGTATTTT CASSAGQSIGTQYF - TRBJ2-3 TRBV9 -
TGTGCCAGCAGCGTAGTTGAGGACTGGGGTCGCGAGCAGTACTTC CASSVVEDWGREQYF - TRBJ2-7 TRBV9 -
TGTGCCAGCAGCTCCCTACGGCGGAGAGCTAACTATGGCTACACCTTC CASSSLRRRANYGYTF - TRBJ1-2 TRBV11-2 -
TGCGCCAGCAGCCATGGAGTTTCTAACTATGGCTACACCTTC CASSHGVSNYGYTF few TRBJ1-2 TRBV4-1 -
TGTGCCAGCAGCTTGAACGGGGCCTACGAGCAGTACTTC CASSLNGAYEQYF - TRBJ2-7 TRBV5-6 -
TGCGCTAGCAGCTTGCGGGACAGAGCGACCCAGTACTTC CASSLRDRATQYF - TRBJ2-5 TRBV5-1 -
TGTGCCTGGAGGGGACAGGGGTTCTACGAGCAGTACTTC CAWRGQGFYEQYF once TRBJ2-7 TRBV30 TRBD1
TGTGCCAGCAGCTTCCGACAGCCTAATGAAAAACTGTTTTTT CASSFRQPNEKLFF - TRBJ1-4 TRBV13 -
TGTGCCAGCAGTCCTCGACAGGGATTGCTAGGGTACTTC CASSPRQGLLGYF few TRBJ2-7 TRBV27 TRBD1
TGCAGCGTTGTCCCAGGGTCCTACGAGCAGTACTTC CSVVPGSYEQYF - TRBJ2-7 TRBV29-1 -
TGTGCCAGCAGCCATGGGGAGCGAGCTAGCGGGGATACGCAGTATTTT CASSHGERASGDTQYF - TRBJ2-3 TRBV9 TRBD2
TGTGCCAGTAATTTCGGGGGCACCGGGGAGCTGTTTTTT CASNFGGTGELFF - TRBJ2-2 TRBV19 -
TGTGCCACTCGTCGGGACAGGATGAACACTGAAGCTTTCTTT CATRRDRMNTEAFF - TRBJ1-1 TRBV15 TRBD1
TGTGCCACCACTCAGGGGACGGGCGGGGAGCTGTTTTTT CATTQGTGGELFF once TRBJ2-2 TRBV27 -
TGCGCCAGCAGCCAAGAGGCTAGCGGGGCTAATGAGCAGTTCTTC CASSQEASGANEQFF - TRBJ2-1 TRBV4-1 TRBD2
TGTGCCAGCAGCACTAGCGGGAGAGACTACGAGCAGTACTTC CASSTSGRDYEQYF - TRBJ2-7 TRBV7-2 TRBD2
TGCGCCAGCAGCCCGACTAGCGGGCTCTACAATGAGCAGTTCTTC CASSPTSGLYNEQFF - TRBJ2-1 TRBV5-1 TRBD2